The 6 T cell receptor beta chains below were found in one sample sequenced in a study of blood T cell repertoires in COVID-19. The protocol was immunoSEQ multiplex PCR, while the TCRdb copy is restricted to in-frame clones and leaves out a portion. Among 45,000 or so clones listed, 85% to 90% were seen once. The sequencing input was peripheral blood. These receptors all come from a man aged 35 to 55 with active COVID-19.

The chain uses TRBV9 and TRBJ1-3; D is uncertain. With 3 bases removed from V and 7 bases from J, the gap between germline ends came to 8 bases. CDR1 and CDR2 from the germline V gene are SGDLS and YYNGEE. The CDR3 consists of 12 residues. In nucleotides, the CDR3 is TGTGCCAGCAGCGGAGGCCGTAACACCATATATTTT. This encodes CASSGGRNTIYF.

The rearrangement links TRBV5-4 to TRBJ2-5; D is uncertain. Trimming pared 4 bases from V and 4 bases from J, leaving 11 bases between. The germline V gene has CDR1 SGHNT and CDR2 YYREEE (reference sequence). The CDR3 length is 13 residues. The CDR3 DNA sequence: TGTGCCAGCAGCCACGATACGAGAGAGACCCAGTACTTC. Translation gives CASSHDTRETQYF. Combining the CDR3 with reference TRBV5-4 and TRBJ2-5 gives the whole variable domain ETGVTQSPTHLIKTRGQQVTLRCSSQSGHNTVSWYQQALGQGPQFIFQYYREEENGRGNFPPRFSGLQFPNYSSELNVNALELDDSALYLCASSHDTRETQYFGPGTRLLVL.

This chain joins TRBV28 and TRBJ1-2; 9 bases agree with TRBD1. The CDR3 loop spans 14 amino acids. Germline trimming cut 4 bases from V and 6 bases from J; bases unmatched to any gene: 6. CDR1 and CDR2 from the germline V gene are MDHEN and SYDVKM. The CDR3 DNA is TGTGCCAGCAGTTCCTTGGGACAGGGCGATGGCTACACCTTC. Its translation: CASSSLGQGDGYTF.

CDR3 in DNA: TGTGCCAGCTCACCAGGGGGCGCGGACGAGCAGTACTTC. Its protein product is CASSPGGADEQYF. The V call is TRBV18, the J call TRBJ2-7, with D tentatively TRBD1 (6 bases). CDR3 length: 13 amino acids. CDR1 and CDR2 (germline): KGHSH, LQKENI. V lost 2 bases, J lost 5 bases, and 10 bases lay in between.

The chain links TRBV27 to TRBJ2-7; no definite D call. V was clipped by 6 bases and J by 3 bases, with 18 bases between them. This CDR3 has 15 amino acids. CDR1 MNHEY and CDR2 SMNVEV come from the germline V gene (reference sequence). CDR3: CASSPRFETLYEQYF. The CDR3 nucleotides are TGTGCCAGCAGCCCTAGGTTCGAGACCCTCTACGAGCAGTACTTC.

This clone turned up a few times. The rearrangement uses TRBV27 and TRBJ2-7; 12 positions match TRBD2. CDR1 is MNHEY, CDR2 SMNVEV, per germline (reference sequence). V shed 11 bases and J 2 bases; nucleotides not matched to a gene: 4. This CDR3 has 13 residues. CDR3 bases: TGTGCCGTCTCTAGCGGGAGGGCCTACGAGCAGTACTTC. Amino acids: CAVSSGRAYEQYF.